This T cell receptor (beta chain) was found in a study of T cell repertoires in cytomegalovirus infection. A word on this clonotype: Its antigen is currently unknown.

The trim removed 2 bases at V and 5 bases at J, leaving 10 bases unmatched. CDR1 and CDR2 from the germline V gene are ENHRY and SYGVKD. The CDR3 runs 17 residues. TCRdb recomputed calls from the reads with MiXCR, one row per CDR3 protein. This table holds tens of thousands of distinct CDR3 sequences, about 44% found once. This specimen was CD8+ T cells from cultured PBMCs, taken from culture after CMV antigen stimulation. This chain links TRBV10-3 with TRBJ2-7; 12 bases line up with TRBD2. The TCR originated in a human donor in good health (CMV status not recorded). Some clones in this sample may be carry-over from other donors' samples. CDR3: CAISEASGRALFDEQYF. CDR3 in DNA: TGTGCCATCAGTGAGGCTAGCGGGAGGGCCTTGTTCGACGAGCAGTACTTC.